The present T cell receptor (beta chain) was sequenced within a study of Ad26.COV2.S vaccination and SARS-CoV-2 variants. The overall study: By the intramuscular route, Ad26.COV2.S was given once, or twice 56 days apart.

Treatment meaning: some 20 received Ad26.COV2.S at low or high dose, single or two shots; about 5 received placebo; per-sample allocation not given. The samples date from day 63 after the first vaccine or placebo injection. CDR3 length: 16 residues. The V and J ends lost 3 bases and 1 base, in that order; junction bases with no gene match: 6. Germline CDR1 reads LGHNA; CDR2 reads YSLEER. Assay: immunoSEQ multiplex PCR; the TCRdb copy retains only in-frame clones and omits some. The sample comprises 300,000 to 350,000 clones, roughly 90% of which are singletons, and around 5.5% rests with the top ten.

The source of this sequence is a person between 18 and 65 years old who received the Ad26.COV2.S COVID-19 vaccine or a placebo. The input for sequencing was peripheral blood, taken in a trial of Ad26.COV2.S vaccine versus placebo. The chain has TRBV4-3 and TRBJ2-5, with TRBD1 matching 9 bases. CDR3 sequence reads: CASSQAWTGVQETQYF. CDR3 nucleotide sequence: TGCGCCAGCAGCCAGGCCTGGACAGGGGTCCAAGAGACCCAGTACTTC.